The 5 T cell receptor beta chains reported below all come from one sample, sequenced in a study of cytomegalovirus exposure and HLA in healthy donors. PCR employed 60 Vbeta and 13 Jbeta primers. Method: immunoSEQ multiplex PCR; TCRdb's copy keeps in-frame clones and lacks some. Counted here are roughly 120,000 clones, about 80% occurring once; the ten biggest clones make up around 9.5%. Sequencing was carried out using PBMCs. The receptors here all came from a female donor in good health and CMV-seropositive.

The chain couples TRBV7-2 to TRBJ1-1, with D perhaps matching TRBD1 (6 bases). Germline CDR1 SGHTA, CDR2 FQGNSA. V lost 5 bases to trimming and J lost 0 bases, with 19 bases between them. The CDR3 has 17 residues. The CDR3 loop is CASSHSLRGAMNTEAFF. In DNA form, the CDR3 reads TGTGCCAGCAGCCACAGCCTTCGGGGGGCTATGAACACTGAAGCTTTCTTT.

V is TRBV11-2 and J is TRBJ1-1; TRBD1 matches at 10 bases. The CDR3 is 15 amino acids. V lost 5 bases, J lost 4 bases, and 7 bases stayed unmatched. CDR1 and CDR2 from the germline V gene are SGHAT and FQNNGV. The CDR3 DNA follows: TGTGCCAGCAGCCTAACCGGGACAGGGGCCACTGAAGCTTTCTTT. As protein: CASSLTGTGATEAFF.

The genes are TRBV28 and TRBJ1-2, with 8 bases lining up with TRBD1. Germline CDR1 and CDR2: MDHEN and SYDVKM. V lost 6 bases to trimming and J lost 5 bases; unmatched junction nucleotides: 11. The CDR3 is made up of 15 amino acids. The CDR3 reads CASSPLGQGGYGYTF. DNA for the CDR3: TGTGCCAGCAGCCCCCTAGGACAGGGAGGTTATGGCTACACCTTC.

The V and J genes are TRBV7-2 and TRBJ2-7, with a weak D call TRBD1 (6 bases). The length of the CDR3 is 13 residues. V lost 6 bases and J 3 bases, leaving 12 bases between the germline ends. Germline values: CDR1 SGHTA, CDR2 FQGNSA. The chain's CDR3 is CASSDSGVYEQYF. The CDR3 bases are TGTGCCAGCAGTGACTCAGGGGTCTACGAGCAGTACTTC. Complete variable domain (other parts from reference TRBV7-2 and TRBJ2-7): GAGVSQSPSNKVTEKGKDVELRCDPISGHTALYWYRQSLGQGLEFLIYFQGNSAPDKSGLPSDRFSAERTGGSVSTLTIQRTQQEDSAVYLCASSDSGVYEQYFGPGTRLTVT.

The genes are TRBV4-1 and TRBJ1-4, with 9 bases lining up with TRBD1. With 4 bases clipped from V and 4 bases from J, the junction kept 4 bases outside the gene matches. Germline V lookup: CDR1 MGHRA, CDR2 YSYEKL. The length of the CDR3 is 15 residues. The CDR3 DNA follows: TGCGCCAGCAGCCTCGGGACAGGGATTAATGAAAAACTGTTTTTT. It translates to CASSLGTGINEKLFF.